These T cell receptor beta chains were read from a single sample in a study of monozygotic twins with inflammatory bowel disease. TCRdb reprocessed the 5' RACE reads and keeps a single row for each CDR3 protein, giving no DNA. The specimen's table records some 170,000 distinct CDR3 sequences. The sequenced sample consisted of blood. Source of these receptors: a human donor with ulcerative colitis or Crohn's disease, or a healthy co-twin of an affected twin (not recorded which). Both conserved end residues are part of each CDR3.

J,V,CDR3
TRBJ2-1,TRBV18,CASSPQQGAKDEQFF
TRBJ2-2,TRBV2,CASSTPRGGPTGELFF
TRBJ1-1,TRBV28,CASSSMLRGMNTEAFF
TRBJ1-2,TRBV11-2,CASSYGQGRYGYTF
TRBJ1-6,TRBV20-1,CSASKGGNNSPLHF
TRBJ2-7,TRBV6-5,CASSYGLAGAGTDIAGSNF
TRBJ2-1,TRBV20-1,CSALGQTYNEQFF
TRBJ2-3,TRBV20-1,CSARGYRSTDTQYF
TRBJ2-1,TRBV6-2/TRBV6-3,CASTKPSGTGFYEQFF
TRBJ2-1,TRBV27,CASSLSWGTSGGVQQFF
TRBJ1-5,TRBV19,CASRPDRSSNQPQHF
TRBJ2-7,TRBV29-1,CSVAVSYEQYF
TRBJ2-7,TRBV28,CASSPYRGGLAYEQYF
TRBJ2-7,TRBV7-3,CASSLNPADYEQYF
TRBJ1-5,TRBV6-6,CASSYSQRDQPQHF
TRBJ2-2,TRBV7-9,CASSRRAEEELFF
TRBJ1-1,TRBV18,CASSPERGLNTEAFF
TRBJ2-1,TRBV7-3,CASSLYGGYNEQFF
TRBJ2-6,TRBV19,CASTITPAPGHPFSGANVLTF
TRBJ2-1,TRBV7-8,CASSLGGYKSGHSYNEQFF
TRBJ2-5,TRBV4-3,CASSQVRGETQYF
TRBJ2-3,TRBV11-2,CASSGPGTSGSRTDTQYF
TRBJ2-3,TRBV15,CATSSPSWSDTQYF
TRBJ2-1,TRBV29-1,CSVGDSQYRQFF
TRBJ2-1,TRBV5-5,CASSLIAGVSYNEQFF
TRBJ2-3,TRBV4-2,CASSLLGAQGASDTQYF
TRBJ2-1,TRBV28,CASQRAGDNEQFF
TRBJ1-1,TRBV20-1,CSARATSGGTEAFF